This T cell receptor beta chain came from a study of blood T cell repertoires in COVID-19. The overall study: Donors in the United States, Italy and Spain gave samples during acute or convalescent COVID-19.

Donors of Cohort 3 who recovered were those that had two negative PCRs, clearance, or symptom resolution. As handled by the study authors: It was from reference gene primer amplification that nucleated cell counts were estimated. The table came from immunoSEQ multiplex PCR; TCRdb's copy has only in-frame clones and leaves some out. For V, J and clone size, that table is used; D and trimming come from the DNA. The sample consists of 350,000 to 450,000 clones, about 90% of them appearing once. CDR3 length equals 15 residues. V shed 4 bases and J 0 bases; nucleotides not matched to a gene: 4. Germline V lookup: CDR1 SGHNT, CDR2 YYREEE (reference sequence).

The source of this sequence is a woman aged 30 to 39 who had recovered from COVID-19. Sequencing was done on a sample of PBMCs or T cells enriched from blood (not recorded which). The genes are TRBV5-4 and TRBJ2-7; 10 bases fit TRBD2. CDR3 in amino acids: CASSQGLADSYEQYF. Here the CDR3 DNA reads TGTGCCAGCAGCCAAGGACTAGCGGACTCCTACGAGCAGTACTTC.